This T cell receptor beta chain was captured in a study of OX40 agonist ivuxolimab in advanced cancers. Data came from immunoSEQ multiplex PCR; TCRdb stores just in-frame clones and leaves some out. The table shows 65,000 to 90,000 clones, with roughly 85% occurring only once. Germline assignment: CDR1 LGHNA and CDR2 YSLEER. This CDR3 spans 21 amino acids. The trim removed 3 bases at V and 5 bases at J, leaving 22 bases unmatched. There are a few counts of this clone. The sample in question was CD4+ or CD8+ T cells sorted from blood, obtained in a trial of the OX40 agonist ivuxolimab. This clonotype was sampled from an adult with an advanced solid tumor such as melanoma, head and neck, liver or kidney cancer. The chain uses TRBV4-3 and TRBJ2-7, with 13 bases fitting TRBD2. CDR3 loop: CASSQGLGRLAGGLRNHEQYF. The DNA of the CDR3 is TGCGCCAGCAGCCAGGGTTTAGGAAGACTAGCGGGGGGCCTAAGGAACCACGAGCAGTACTTC.